Following are 22 T cell receptor beta chains from one sample sequenced in a study of blood T cell repertoires in COVID-19. Sequencing used immunoSEQ multiplex PCR; TCRdb keeps in-frame clones, though not all of them. The sample shows about 290,000 clones, around 86% of them seen only once. Sequencing was carried out using PBMCs or T cells enriched from blood (not recorded which). The origin of the receptors is a woman aged 40 to 50 who had recovered from COVID-19.

This clone showed up just a few times. The chain employs TRBV19 and TRBJ2-7; 7 bases are a match to TRBD1. Germline assignment: CDR1 LNHDA and CDR2 SQIVND (reference sequence). The CDR3 has 11 amino acids. V shed 6 bases and J 4 bases; nucleotides not matched to a gene: 0. In nucleotides, the CDR3 is TGTGCCAGTAGGACAGGGTACGAGCAGTACTTC. Residues: CASRTGYEQYF.

This chain links TRBV27 with TRBJ1-5; D ambiguous. The germline CDR1 and CDR2 sequences are MNHEY and SMNVEV (reference sequence). V lost 5 bases, J lost 7 bases, and 18 bases lay in between. The CDR3 totals 15 residues. CDR3 protein: CASSPRLDSRQPQHF. The CDR3 DNA follows: TGTGCCAGCAGTCCCCGACTAGATAGCAGGCAGCCCCAGCATTTT.

The chain joins TRBV27 to TRBJ1-1; D possibly corresponds to TRBD1 (5 bases). Germline-derived CDR1 and CDR2 are MNHEY and SMNVEV (reference sequence). The CDR3 length is 16 residues. V lost 3 bases and J 1 base, leaving 15 bases between the germline ends. The CDR3 region has the DNA TGTGCCAGCAGTTTCGTACACATCAGGGCGAACACTGAAGCTTTCTTT. Encoded protein: CASSFVHIRANTEAFF.

The V call is TRBV5-4, the J call TRBJ2-2, with a weak D call TRBD2 (5 bases). Trimming took off 0 bases at V and 2 bases at J, with 8 bases between the two ends. Germline V gives CDR1 SGHNT, CDR2 YYREEE (reference sequence). This CDR3 region has 15 residues. DNA of the CDR3: TGTGCCAGCAGCTTGGAGAGGGAAAACACCGGGGAGCTGTTTTTT. This codes for CASSLERENTGELFF.

The CDR3 is CASSLDRRTGRSETQYF. The CDR3 nucleotides are TGTGCCAGCAGCTTAGATCGAAGGACAGGGAGGTCGGAGACCCAGTACTTC. The chain recombines TRBV11-2 with TRBJ2-5, with TRBD1 matching 8 bases. CDR1 is SGHAT, CDR2 FQNNGV, per germline. CDR3 size: 17 residues. V lost 0 bases to trimming and J lost 5 bases; unmatched junction nucleotides: 11. The complete variable domain, with remaining parts taken from reference TRBV11-2 and TRBJ2-5, reads EAGVAQSPRYKIIEKRQSVAFWCNPISGHATLYWYQQILGQGPKLLIQFQNNGVVDDSQLPKDRFSAERLKGVDSTLKIQPAKLEDSAVYLCASSLDRRTGRSETQYFGPGTRLLVL.

This chain joins TRBV18 and TRBJ1-1, with D possibly TRBD1 on 5 matching bases. The germline gives CDR1 KGHSH, CDR2 LQKENI. The V end lost 2 bases, the J end lost 8 bases, and 9 bases lay between the germline ends. There are 12 residues in the CDR3. CDR3 nucleotides: TGTGCCAGCTCACCAGCACAGGAAGAAGCTTTCTTT. Translating gives CASSPAQEEAFF.

Notes on this clone: The identical CDR3 is also encoded by other nucleotide sequences in the sample. The V and J genes are TRBV7-2 and TRBJ2-6; TRBD2 agrees at 7 bases. V lost 5 bases to trimming and J lost 1 base; unmatched junction nucleotides: 5. This CDR3 has 16 residues. Per germline, CDR1 SGHTA and CDR2 FQGNSA. This CDR3 is CASSPRGGSGANVLTF. The CDR3 DNA reads TGTGCCAGCAGCCCTAGGGGAGGGTCTGGGGCCAACGTCCTGACTTTC.

The V gene is TRBV5-4, the J gene TRBJ2-5, with a possible D match to TRBD2 (5 bases). This CDR3 region has 14 residues. Germline CDR1 SGHNT, CDR2 YYREEE (reference sequence). V lost 4 bases to trimming and J lost 5 bases, with 15 bases between them. The CDR3 loop reads CASSSEAGGETQYF. CDR3 sequence (DNA): TGTGCCAGCAGCAGCGAGGCGGGCGGGGAGACCCAGTACTTC.

V is TRBV5-1 and J is TRBJ1-5; 9 nucleotides line up with TRBD1. This CDR3 region has 14 residues. Germline lookup yields CDR1 SGHRS and CDR2 YFSETQ. V shed 0 bases and J 7 bases; nucleotides not matched to a gene: 2. CDR3 in amino acids: CASSLEQGAQPQHF. CDR3 in DNA: TGCGCCAGCAGCTTGGAACAGGGGGCCCAGCCCCAGCATTTT. Using reference TRBV5-1 and TRBJ1-5 for the parts outside the CDR3, the full variable domain is KAGVTQTPRYLIKTRGQQVTLSCSPISGHRSVSWYQQTPGQGLQFLFEYFSETQRNKGNFPGRFSGRQFSNSRSEMNVSTLELGDSALYLCASSLEQGAQPQHFGDGTRLSIL.

The chain carries TRBV2 and TRBJ2-6; D is unclear. Trimming pared 8 bases from V and 4 bases from J, leaving 6 bases between. CDR3 size: 12 residues. In germline, CDR1 is SNHLY, CDR2 FYNNEI. The CDR3 nucleotides are TGTGCCAGCGGGCAGGGGGCCAACGTCCTGACTTTC. Translation: CASGQGANVLTF.

V is TRBV19 and J is TRBJ2-2, with 8 bases fitting TRBD1. This CDR3 contains 14 residues. CDR1 is LNHDA and CDR2 is SQIVND in the germline V gene (reference sequence). Trimming cost V 8 bases and J 6 bases; bases outside gene matches: 8. CDR3 loop: CASQGAQAAGELFF. In DNA, the CDR3 is TGTGCCAGTCAGGGGGCTCAGGCGGCCGGGGAGCTGTTTTTT.

The chain combines TRBV5-1 with TRBJ1-1; D is possibly TRBD1 (5 bases). CDR1 and CDR2 from the germline V gene are SGHRS and YFSETQ. V was cut by 6 bases and J by 1 base, with 13 bases left in between. The CDR3 consists of 14 residues. The DNA of the CDR3 is TGCGCCAGCACCCGGGACTTTCCGAACACTGAAGCTTTCTTT. Translation gives CASTRDFPNTEAFF.

The J gene is TRBJ2-5, the V gene TRBV5-4; 12 bases align to TRBD2. The trim removed 3 bases at V and 0 bases at J, leaving 9 bases unmatched. This CDR3 has 18 residues. The germline gives CDR1 SGHNT, CDR2 YYREEE (reference sequence). The CDR3 loop reads CASSSGLAGISYQETQYF. Here the CDR3 DNA reads TGTGCCAGCAGCTCCGGACTAGCGGGGATATCTTACCAAGAGACCCAGTACTTC. Variable domain in full (rest from reference TRBV5-4 and TRBJ2-5): ETGVTQSPTHLIKTRGQQVTLRCSSQSGHNTVSWYQQALGQGPQFIFQYYREEENGRGNFPPRFSGLQFPNYSSELNVNALELDDSALYLCASSSGLAGISYQETQYFGPGTRLLVL.

This chain's CDR3 is CASSLVASGIDTQYF. For the CDR3, the DNA is TGCGCCAGCAGCCTGGTGGCTAGCGGGATAGATACGCAGTATTTT. The chain combines TRBV5-1 with TRBJ2-3, with 9 bases matching TRBD2. Germline CDR1 and CDR2: SGHRS and YFSETQ. This CDR3 region has 15 residues. Unmatched junction bases numbered 8, after V lost 4 bases and J lost 5 bases.

This chain links TRBV3-1 (or the pseudogene TRBV3-2) with TRBJ2-5; perhaps TRBD2 as D (6 bases). The CDR3 is made up of 15 amino acids. Germline V gene data show CDR1 as LGHDT and CDR2 as YNNKEL (reference sequence). V shed 3 bases and J shed 3 bases, with 14 bases lying between them. CDR3 in DNA: TGTGCCAGCAGCCAGCCCGGACTACCGAAAGAGACCCAGTACTTC. It yields the protein CASSQPGLPKETQYF.

The chain employs TRBV7-9 and TRBJ1-1; D might be TRBD1 (6 bases). Germline CDR1 reads SEHNR; CDR2 reads FQNEAQ (reference sequence). Trimming stripped 5 bases from V and 6 bases from J, with 22 bases between. The CDR3 runs 16 residues. CDR3 in DNA: TGTGCCAGCAGCCCTCAGGGGTCTTGGAGACCCCCTGAAGCTTTCTTT. This sequence encodes CASSPQGSWRPPEAFF.

The chain joins TRBV27 to TRBJ1-1; TRBD1 is a possible D gene (5 bases). CDR3 size: 15 residues. Between the trimmed V and J ends, which lost 6 bases and 2 bases, there was a span of 16 bases. CDR1 is MNHEY and CDR2 is SMNVEV in the germline V gene (reference sequence). The CDR3 here is CASRPGGRGNTEAFF. CDR3 nucleotides: TGTGCCAGCAGACCCGGGGGGAGGGGAAACACTGAAGCTTTCTTT.

The V and J genes are TRBV12-3 or TRBV12-4 and TRBJ1-2; 7 bases are a match to TRBD1. Trimming at V came to 7 bases and at J to 4 bases, leaving 6 bases not matched to a gene. The CDR3 length is 13 residues. The CDR3 spells CASNRGGGYGYTF. CDR3 coding DNA: TGTGCCAGCAACAGGGGAGGAGGCTATGGCTACACCTTC.

This clone was detected once. The CDR3 loop is CASSLQAGLNQPQHF. For the CDR3, the DNA is TGTGCCAGCAGCTTACAGGCTGGACTCAATCAGCCCCAGCATTTT. This chain connects TRBV7-2 to TRBJ1-5; D not resolved. CDR1 is SGHTA and CDR2 is FQGNSA in the germline V gene. The CDR3 runs 15 residues. The germline V and J ends were trimmed by 2 bases and 3 bases, with 11 bases remaining between them.

The gene calls are TRBV6-5 and TRBJ2-1, with 10 bases matching TRBD2. Germline CDR1 MNHEY, CDR2 SVGAGI. The CDR3 is 14 amino acids. Trimming removed 5 bases from V and 9 bases from J; junction bases left unmatched: 7. For the CDR3, the DNA is TGTGCCAGCAGTACTAGCGGGGATTTAGGTGAGCAGTTCTTC. It translates to CASSTSGDLGEQFF.

This rearrangement joins TRBV5-1 to TRBJ1-6, with 7 nucleotides matching TRBD1. Per germline, CDR1 SGHRS and CDR2 YFSETQ. V lost 5 bases and J lost 0; bases outside the gene matches: 5. CDR3 size: 16 residues. CDR3 region: CASSLTGRSYNSPLHF. The CDR3 region has the DNA TGCGCCAGCAGTCTGACAGGGCGCTCCTATAATTCACCCCTCCACTTT.

The rearrangement joins TRBV2 to TRBJ1-4, with D possibly being TRBD1 (6 bases). Looked up from germline, CDR1 is SNHLY and CDR2 is FYNNEI. Trimming took 8 bases from V and 7 from J, leaving 11 bases between them. This CDR3 region has 12 residues. The DNA of the CDR3 is TGTGCCAGCGGCAGGGGAGCTGAAAAACTGTTTTTT. Its translation is CASGRGAEKLFF.